This T cell receptor (beta chain) was obtained from a study of blood T cell repertoires in COVID-19. Study-level information: The cDNA or gDNA used as material had been derived from T cells, B-cell-depleted T cells, or PBMCs.

In the original processing: How many nucleated cells were present was estimated from reference gene primer amplification. Libraries were prepared by immunoSEQ multiplex PCR; TCRdb keeps only in-frame clonotypes and omits some of them. The V and J calls and clone size are taken from that table; D and trimming were inferred from the DNA. The table lists around 210,000 clones, approximately 80% of them singletons. A Seattle source enrolled patients during active infection and followed them longitudinally. V was shortened by 1 base and J by 1 base, with 13 bases between the two germline ends. Germline CDR1 reads SEHNR; CDR2 reads FQNEAQ (reference sequence). This CDR3 contains 16 residues.

The specimen sequenced was peripheral blood. The receptor comes from a man aged 60-69 years with COVID-19, enrolled during active disease. The gene calls are TRBV7-9 and TRBJ1-1; D is perhaps TRBD1 (5 bases). CDR3 nucleotides: TGTGCCAGCAGCTTAGGGGGTATTGACAGGAACACTGAAGCTTTCTTT. Residues: CASSLGGIDRNTEAFF. The variable domain in full, with the rest retrieved from reference TRBV7-9 and TRBJ1-1, is DTGVSQNPRHKITKRGQNVTFRCDPISEHNRLYWYRQTLGQGPEFLTYFQNEAQLEKSRLLSDRFSAERPKGSFSTLEIQRTEQGDSAMYLCASSLGGIDRNTEAFFGQGTRLTVV.